This T cell receptor beta chain comes out of a study of blood T cell repertoires in COVID-19. Background on the study: The origin of the acute and convalescent COVID-19 samples was the United States, Italy and Spain. T cells, B-cell-depleted T cells, or PBMCs supplied cDNA or gDNA.

Source study methods: Amplified reference gene primers provided the basis for estimating nucleated cell counts. Libraries were prepared by immunoSEQ multiplex PCR; TCRdb keeps only in-frame clonotypes and omits some of them. D and trimming were read from the DNA, whereas the V and J calls and clone size are those reported in that table. The sample holds 100,000 to 130,000 clones; about nine tenths are singletons and the top ten take less than 1.5%. Germline CDR1 reads MNHEY; CDR2 reads SVGAGI. This CDR3 region has 15 residues. V was shortened by 4 bases and J by 0 bases, with 10 bases between the two germline ends.

What was sequenced was peripheral blood. The rearrangement links TRBV6-5 to TRBJ2-4; possibly TRBD1 for D (5 bases). The sequence was collected from a woman in her 30s with acute or convalescent COVID-19. For the CDR3, the DNA is TGTGCCAGCAGTTCGTCGACAGTAGCCAAAAACATTCAGTACTTC. Translated: CASSSSTVAKNIQYF.